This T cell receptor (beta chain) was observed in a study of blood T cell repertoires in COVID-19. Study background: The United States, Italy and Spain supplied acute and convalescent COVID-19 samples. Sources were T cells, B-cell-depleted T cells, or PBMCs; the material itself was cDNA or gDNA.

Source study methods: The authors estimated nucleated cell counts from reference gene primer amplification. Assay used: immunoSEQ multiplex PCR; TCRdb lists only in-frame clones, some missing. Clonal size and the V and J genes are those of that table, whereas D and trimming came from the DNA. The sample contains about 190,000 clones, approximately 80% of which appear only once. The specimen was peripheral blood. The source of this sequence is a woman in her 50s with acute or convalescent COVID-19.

For the CDR3, the DNA is TGCGCCAGCAGCTTCGATTTGAGGGTGAATGAGCAGTTCTTC. Its protein is CASSFDLRVNEQFF. This chain connects TRBV5-1 to TRBJ2-1; TRBD2 is a possible D gene (5 bases). Trimming took off 2 bases at V and 7 bases at J, with 13 bases between the two ends. CDR3 length equals 14 residues. Germline loops: CDR1 SGHRS, CDR2 YFSETQ.